This T cell receptor (beta chain) was sequenced for a study of T cell changes during pregnancy in multiple sclerosis. Using immunoSEQ multiplex PCR, the repertoire was profiled, and TCRdb retains in-frame clones only, with some absent. The sample lists 64,000 or so clones, over 80% occurring once. The TCR comes from a female donor with multiple sclerosis, enrolled in a pregnancy study. The specimen comprised peripheral blood, sampled in the first trimester of pregnancy.

The CDR3 DNA reads TGCGCCAGCAGCCCTTTTAGCGGGAGGGGTGGAGAGACCCAGTACTTC. It specifies CASSPFSGRGGETQYF. The rearrangement links TRBV4-1 to TRBJ2-5; 11 bases align to TRBD2. The CDR3 contains 16 residues. Germline V gene lookup returns CDR1 MGHRA and CDR2 YSYEKL. V lost 4 bases, J lost 4 bases, and 8 bases stayed unmatched.